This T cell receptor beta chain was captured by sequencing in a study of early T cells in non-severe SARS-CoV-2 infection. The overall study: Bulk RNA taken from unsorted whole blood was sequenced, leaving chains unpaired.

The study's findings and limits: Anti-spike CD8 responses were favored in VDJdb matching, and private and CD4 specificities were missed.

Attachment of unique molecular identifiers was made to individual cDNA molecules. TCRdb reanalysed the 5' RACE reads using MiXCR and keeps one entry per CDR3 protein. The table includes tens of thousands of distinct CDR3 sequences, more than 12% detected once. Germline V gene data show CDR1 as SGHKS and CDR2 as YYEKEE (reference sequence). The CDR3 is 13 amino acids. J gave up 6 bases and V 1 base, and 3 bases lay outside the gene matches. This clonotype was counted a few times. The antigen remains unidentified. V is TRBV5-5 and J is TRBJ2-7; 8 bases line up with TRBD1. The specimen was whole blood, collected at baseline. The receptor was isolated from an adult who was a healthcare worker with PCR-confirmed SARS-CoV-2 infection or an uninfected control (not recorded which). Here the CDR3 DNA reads TGTGCCAGCAGCTTGCTACAGGGGGGCGAGCAGTACTTC. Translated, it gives CASSLLQGGEQYF.